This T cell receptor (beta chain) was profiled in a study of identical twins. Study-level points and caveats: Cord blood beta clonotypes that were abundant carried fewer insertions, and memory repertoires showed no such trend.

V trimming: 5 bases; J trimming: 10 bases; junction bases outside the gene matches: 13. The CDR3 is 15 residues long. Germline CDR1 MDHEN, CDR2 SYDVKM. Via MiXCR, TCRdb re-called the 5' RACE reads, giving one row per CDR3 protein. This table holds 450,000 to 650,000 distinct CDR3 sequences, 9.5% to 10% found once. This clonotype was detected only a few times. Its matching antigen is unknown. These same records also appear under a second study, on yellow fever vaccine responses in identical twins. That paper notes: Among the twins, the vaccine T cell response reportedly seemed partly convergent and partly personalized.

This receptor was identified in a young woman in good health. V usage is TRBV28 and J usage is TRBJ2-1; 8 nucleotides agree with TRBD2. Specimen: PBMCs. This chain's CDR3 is CASSPPGTRSLEQFF. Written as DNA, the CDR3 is TGTGCCAGCAGTCCCCCCGGGACTAGGTCGCTCGAGCAGTTCTTC.